A single sample is the source of the 19 T cell receptor beta chains below, sequenced in a study of blood T cells in healthy people across ages. A second PCR of about 6 to 11 cycles used a sample-barcoded 5' primer and a J-beta primer mix. TCRdb re-called the 5' RACE reads through MiXCR, storing one row per CDR3 protein. The data show almost 550,000 distinct CDR3 sequences, 24% seen once. A further study also used this sample, focusing on T cells of mothers and their children.

Sequenced input: blood. Source of these receptors: a boy aged 10-17 years in good health.

A note on this clonotype: Because it lacks the conserved phenylalanine or tryptophan at the end, this CDR3 is likely a read error. This chain connects TRBV10-3 to TRBJ2-5; 8 nucleotides match TRBD1. Unmatched junction bases numbered 17, after V lost 3 bases and J lost 11 bases. The CDR3 consists of 16 residues. Germline CDR1 reads ENHRY; CDR2 reads SYGVKD. CDR3 in DNA: TGTGCCATCAGTGACCGGGACAGGACAAGCTCCTACGGGCAGTACGTC. It translates to CAISDRDRTSSYGQYV.

This clonotype was counted once. The chain carries TRBV7-9 and TRBJ2-1; 7 positions match TRBD2. The V and J ends lost 10 bases and 4 bases, in that order; junction bases with no gene match: 13. The CDR3 consists of 15 residues. CDR1 is SEHNR, CDR2 FQNEAQ, per germline (reference sequence). The DNA of the CDR3 is TGTGCCACCCGGCCCCGGCTAGCGGATTACAATGAGCAGTTCTTC. Translating gives CATRPRLADYNEQFF.

V and J are TRBV28 and TRBJ2-5, with TRBD2 matching 11 bases. The CDR3 contains 15 residues. The V gene end was trimmed by 2 bases and the J gene end by 6 bases; junction bases not matched to a gene: 5. The V gene's germline CDR1 is MDHEN and CDR2 SYDVKM. The CDR3 region is CASSLILAGVKTQYF. The CDR3 bases are TGTGCCAGCAGTTTAATACTAGCGGGAGTCAAGACCCAGTACTTC.

The table lists this clonotype with a few counts. This chain's CDR3 is CASSFPPNTEAFF. The CDR3 DNA reads TGTGCCAGCAGTTTTCCCCCGAACACTGAAGCTTTCTTT. V and J are TRBV12-3 or TRBV12-4 and TRBJ1-1; the D is unclear. V was cut by 3 bases and J by 1 base, with 6 bases left in between. The CDR3 runs to 13 residues.

V and J are TRBV20-1 and TRBJ1-5; D unresolved. Germline CDR1 reads DFQATT; CDR2 reads SNEGSKA (reference sequence). The CDR3 runs 12 residues. The germline V and J ends were trimmed by 4 bases and 4 bases, with 8 bases remaining between them. CDR3 in DNA: TGCAGTGCTAAGGAAGGAAATCAGCCCCAGCATTTT. Its translation: CSAKEGNQPQHF.

The rearrangement uses TRBV11-2 and TRBJ1-2; 8 nucleotides align to TRBD1. The CDR3 is 14 residues long. Trimming at V came to 5 bases and at J to 6 bases, leaving 8 bases not matched to a gene. CDR1 is SGHAT and CDR2 is FQNNGV in the germline V gene. The chain's CDR3 is CASSIRTGWNGYTF. DNA of the CDR3: TGTGCCAGCAGCATACGGACAGGGTGGAATGGCTACACCTTC. The variable domain in full, with the rest retrieved from reference TRBV11-2 and TRBJ1-2, is EAGVAQSPRYKIIEKRQSVAFWCNPISGHATLYWYQQILGQGPKLLIQFQNNGVVDDSQLPKDRFSAERLKGVDSTLKIQPAKLEDSAVYLCASSIRTGWNGYTFGSGTRLTVV.

The chain employs TRBV10-3 and TRBJ2-5; the D gene is possibly TRBD1 (5 bases). Trimming took 3 bases from V and 5 from J, leaving 16 bases between them. Germline V gives CDR1 ENHRY, CDR2 SYGVKD. The CDR3 contains 15 residues. The CDR3 bases are TGTGCCATCAGTGAAGGGGTCGCTTCTGGGGAGACCCAGTACTTC. Translated: CAISEGVASGETQYF.

This clonotype has a handful of counts. This chain joins TRBV29-1 and TRBJ2-6, with TRBD1 identical over 9 bases. The CDR3 sequence is 15 residues long. Germline V gene lookup returns CDR1 SQVTM and CDR2 ANQGSEA. The V and J ends lost 5 bases and 7 bases, in that order; junction bases with no gene match: 9. The CDR3: CSVRTGDLGANVLTF. The CDR3 coding sequence is TGCAGCGTTAGGACAGGGGACTTAGGAGCCAACGTCCTGACTTTC.

V and J are TRBV24-1 and TRBJ2-3; D is undetermined. Germline lookup yields CDR1 KGHDR and CDR2 SFDVKD. This CDR3 spans 15 amino acids. Trimming shortened V by 3 bases and J by 2 bases, and 11 bases separated the two germline ends. CDR3 DNA: TGTGCCACCAGTGATCCAAGGACGAACACAGATACGCAGTATTTT. It specifies CATSDPRTNTDTQYF.

V gene TRBV4-3 combines with J gene TRBJ1-4, with a weak D call TRBD1 (5 bases). The length of the CDR3 is 14 residues. Germline CDR1 LGHNA, CDR2 YSLEER. V shed 3 bases and J shed 9 bases, with 14 bases lying between them. CDR3 DNA: TGCGCCAGCAGCCAGGTCACAGGAGGTCAAAAACTGTTTTTT. Amino acid sequence: CASSQVTGGQKLFF.

This clonotype showed up just once. The rearrangement uses TRBV5-6 and TRBJ2-5; unclear D gene. The J call may not be correct, given that the DNA end is closer to TRBJ2-1. Germline V CDR1 and CDR2: SGHDT, YYEEEE. There are 17 residues in the CDR3. CDR3 sequence reads: CASSSKRSRLSYNEQFF. The DNA for the CDR3 is TGTGCCAGCAGCTCGAAGAGGAGCAGATTATCCTACAATGAGCAGTTCTTC.

This clonotype was seen at least ten times. The genes are TRBV12-3 or TRBV12-4 and TRBJ2-7; TRBD1 agrees at 8 bases. Unmatched junction bases numbered 4, after V lost 4 bases and J lost 2 bases. The CDR3 extends over 14 amino acids. As DNA, the CDR3 is TGTGCCAGCAGTTCATCAGGGGGCCCCTACGAGCAGTACTTC. It specifies CASSSSGGPYEQYF.

This clonotype was counted only a few times. The DNA of the CDR3 is TGTGCCAGCAGCTCGCGGACAGGGGATTCGAACGAGCAGTACTTC. It is translated as CASSSRTGDSNEQYF. This chain links TRBV7-2 with TRBJ2-7; 9 bases match TRBD1. CDR3 length: 15 amino acids. J lost 5 bases, V lost 4 bases, and 9 bases had no gene match. In germline, CDR1 is SGHTA, CDR2 FQGNSA.

This clonotype was picked up a small number of times. The V call is TRBV29-1, the J call TRBJ1-5; D not resolved. CDR3 size: 13 residues. Trimming left V 4 bases short and J 4 bases short, with 11 bases between. Germline V gives CDR1 SQVTM, CDR2 ANQGSEA. In nucleotides, the CDR3 is TGCAGCGTTGTAGGGCAGGCTAATCAGCCCCAGCATTTT. Its translation: CSVVGQANQPQHF.

In its sample, this clonotype was seen a few times. The V call is TRBV12-3 or TRBV12-4, the J call TRBJ1-1; D may be TRBD1 (6 bases). V dropped 2 bases and J dropped 3 bases, with 10 bases sitting between them. CDR3 length: 14 amino acids. CDR3 residues: CASSLWGLHTEAFF. The CDR3 coding sequence is TGTGCCAGCAGTTTATGGGGGCTGCACACTGAAGCTTTCTTT.

This clonotype was observed at least ten times. The chain joins TRBV3-1 to TRBJ2-1; D perhaps matches TRBD2 (6 bases). The CDR3 has 15 amino acids. Germline V gives CDR1 LGHDT, CDR2 YNNKEL (reference sequence). V was trimmed by 1 base and J by 4 bases, leaving 11 bases between them. This chain's CDR3 is CASSQVMGGYNEQFF. As DNA, the CDR3 is TGTGCCAGCAGCCAAGTGATGGGGGGATACAATGAGCAGTTCTTC.

The chain couples TRBV7-9 to TRBJ2-4; the match to TRBD1 covers 9 bases. CDR3 length: 15 residues. Germline V gene data show CDR1 as SEHNR and CDR2 as FQNEAQ (reference sequence). V dropped 5 bases and J dropped 1; count of bases not matched to a gene: 3. CDR3 residues: CASSQGQGAKNIQYF. DNA of the CDR3: TGTGCCAGCAGCCAAGGACAGGGGGCCAAAAACATTCAGTACTTC. Filled out from reference TRBV7-9 and TRBJ2-4, the complete variable domain reads DTGVSQNPRHKITKRGQNVTFRCDPISEHNRLYWYRQTLGQGPEFLTYFQNEAQLEKSRLLSDRFSAERPKGSFSTLEIQRTEQGDSAMYLCASSQGQGAKNIQYFGAGTRLSVL.

This chain connects TRBV28 to TRBJ2-5, with 7 bases fitting TRBD1. CDR1 is MDHEN and CDR2 is SYDVKM in the germline V gene. J lost 0 bases, V lost 6 bases, and 16 bases had no gene match. This CDR3 is built from 18 residues. In DNA form, the CDR3 reads TGTGCCAGCAGCCCCGTCCGCCGTGAAGGGGGCAACCAAGAGACCCAGTACTTC. This codes for CASSPVRREGGNQETQYF. The whole variable domain, filled in from reference TRBV28 and TRBJ2-5, reads DVKVTQSSRYLVKRTGEKVFLECVQDMDHENMFWYRQDPGLGLRLIYFSYDVKMKEKGDIPEGYSVSREKKERFSLILESASTNQTSMYLCASSPVRREGGNQETQYFGPGTRLLVL.

The V and J genes are TRBV28 and TRBJ2-5; D possibly uses TRBD1 or TRBD2 (5 bases each). Germline V lookup: CDR1 MDHEN, CDR2 SYDVKM. CDR3 length equals 15 residues. V was pared by 2 bases and J by 5 bases, with 15 bases between. The CDR3 coding sequence is TGTGCCAGCAGTTTACGGACAATCGGGATGGAGACCCAGTACTTC. This gives the protein CASSLRTIGMETQYF.